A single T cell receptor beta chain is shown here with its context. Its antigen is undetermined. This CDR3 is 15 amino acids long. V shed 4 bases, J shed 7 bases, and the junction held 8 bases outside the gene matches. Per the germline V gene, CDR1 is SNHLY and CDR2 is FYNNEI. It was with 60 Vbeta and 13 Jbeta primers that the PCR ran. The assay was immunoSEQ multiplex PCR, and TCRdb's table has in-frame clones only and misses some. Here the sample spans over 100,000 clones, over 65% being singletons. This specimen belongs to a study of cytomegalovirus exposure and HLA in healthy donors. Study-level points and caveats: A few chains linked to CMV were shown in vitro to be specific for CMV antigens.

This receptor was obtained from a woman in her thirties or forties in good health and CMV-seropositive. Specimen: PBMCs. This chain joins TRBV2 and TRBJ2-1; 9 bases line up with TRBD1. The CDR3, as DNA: TGTGCCAGCAGTGCGGGACAGGGTTTCTTGAATGAGCAGTTCTTC. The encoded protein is CASSAGQGFLNEQFF. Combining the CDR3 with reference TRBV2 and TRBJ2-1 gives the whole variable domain EPEVTQTPSHQVTQMGQEVILRCVPISNHLYFYWYRQILGQKVEFLVSFYNNEISEKSEIFDDQFSVERPDGSNFTLKIRSTKLEDSAMYFCASSAGQGFLNEQFFGPGTRLTVL.